This TCR beta chain was identified during a study of regulatory T cells in long-lasting Graves disease. The wider study: Newly diagnosed Graves' patients had taken antithyroid drugs under 3 months.

CDR3 regions were amplified by Arm-PCR using iRepertoire HTBI primers to build TCR beta libraries. From the multiplex PCR reads, TCRdb called clonotypes with MiXCR, one entry per CDR3 protein. The sample consists of over 500,000 distinct CDR3 sequences, about 16% of them appearing once. Time point specified: newly diagnosed GD, antithyroid drugs for less than 3 months. PBMCs were the source of the RNA used for TCR sequencing. This clonotype has at least ten counts. CDR3 length equals 11 residues. Germline V gives CDR1 SQVTM, CDR2 ANQGSEA. The ends lost 7 bases at V and 6 bases at J; junction bases unmatched: 4. These same records also appear under a second study, on T cells in Graves' hyperthyroidism and ophthalmopathy. This second study says: Reasons for excluding patients were uncontrolled infection, other autoimmune disease, pregnancy or lactation.

The origin of this receptor is a woman in her thirties with Graves disease. The sample in question was peripheral blood mononuclear cells (PBMCs), obtained at new diagnosis, from a patient treated with antithyroid drugs. The J gene is TRBJ1-1, the V gene TRBV29-1; 8 nucleotides match TRBD1. The CDR3 nucleotides read TGCAGCGGGACAGGGCTGGCTGAAGCTTTCTTT. It translates to CSGTGLAEAFF. Complete variable domain (other parts from reference TRBV29-1 and TRBJ1-1): SAVISQKPSRDICQRGTSLTIQCQVDSQVTMMFWYRQQPGQSLTLIATANQGSEATYESGFVIDKFPISRPNLTFSTLTVSNMSPEDSSIYLCSGTGLAEAFFGQGTRLTVV.